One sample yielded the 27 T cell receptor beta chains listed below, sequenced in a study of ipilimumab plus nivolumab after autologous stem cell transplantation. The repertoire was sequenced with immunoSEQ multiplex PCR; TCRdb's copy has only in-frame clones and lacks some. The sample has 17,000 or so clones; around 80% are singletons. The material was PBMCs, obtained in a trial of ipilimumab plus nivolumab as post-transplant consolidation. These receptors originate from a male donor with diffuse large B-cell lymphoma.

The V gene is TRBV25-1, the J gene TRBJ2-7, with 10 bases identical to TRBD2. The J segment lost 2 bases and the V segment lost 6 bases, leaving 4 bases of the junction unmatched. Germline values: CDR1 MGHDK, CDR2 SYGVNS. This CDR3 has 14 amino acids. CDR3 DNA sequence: TGTGCCAGCAGGAGAGCGGGAGGGGCCTACGAGCAGTACTTC. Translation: CASRRAGGAYEQYF.

DNA for the CDR3: TGTGCCAGCAGCTCGTTAACCGGGGAGCTGTTTTTT. Its protein is CASSSLTGELFF. This chain links TRBV7-9 with TRBJ2-2; D call uncertain. The CDR3 length is 12 residues. Germline lookup yields CDR1 SEHNR and CDR2 FQNEAQ (reference sequence). Between the trimmed V and J ends, which lost 4 bases and 5 bases, there was a span of 5 bases.

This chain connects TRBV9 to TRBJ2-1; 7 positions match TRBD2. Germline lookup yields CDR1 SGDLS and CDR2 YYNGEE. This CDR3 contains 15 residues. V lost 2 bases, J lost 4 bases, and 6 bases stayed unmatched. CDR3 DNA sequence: TGTGCCAGCAGCGTTGGGCTAGCGGAGTACAATGAGCAGTTCTTC. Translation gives CASSVGLAEYNEQFF.

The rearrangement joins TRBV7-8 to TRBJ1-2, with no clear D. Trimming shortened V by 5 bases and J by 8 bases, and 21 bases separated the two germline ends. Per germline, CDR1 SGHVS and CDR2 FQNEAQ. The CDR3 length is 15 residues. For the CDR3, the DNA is TGTGCCAGCAGCCCGTCGGCTGGGGATATTGAGGGCTACACCTTC. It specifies CASSPSAGDIEGYTF.

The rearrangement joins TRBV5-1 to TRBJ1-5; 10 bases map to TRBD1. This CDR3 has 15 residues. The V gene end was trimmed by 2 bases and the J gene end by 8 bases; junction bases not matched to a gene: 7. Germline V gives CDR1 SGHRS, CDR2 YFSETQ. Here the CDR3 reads CASSLQGTGDEPQHF. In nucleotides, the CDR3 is TGCGCCAGCAGCTTACAAGGGACAGGGGATGAGCCCCAGCATTTT. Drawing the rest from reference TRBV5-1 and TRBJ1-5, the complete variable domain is KAGVTQTPRYLIKTRGQQVTLSCSPISGHRSVSWYQQTPGQGLQFLFEYFSETQRNKGNFPGRFSGRQFSNSRSEMNVSTLELGDSALYLCASSLQGTGDEPQHFGDGTRLSIL.

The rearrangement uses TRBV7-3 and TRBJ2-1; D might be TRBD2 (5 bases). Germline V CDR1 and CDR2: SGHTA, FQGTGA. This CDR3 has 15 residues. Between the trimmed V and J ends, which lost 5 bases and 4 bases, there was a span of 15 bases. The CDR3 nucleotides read TGTGCCAGCAGCACCCCACTAGGGCCTTACAATGAGCAGTTCTTC. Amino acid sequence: CASSTPLGPYNEQFF.

For the CDR3, the DNA is TGTGCCAGCAGCGTAGGCCCCAGGGGGGATCGATACGAGCAGTACTTC. This encodes CASSVGPRGDRYEQYF. The V gene is TRBV9, the J gene TRBJ2-7; D possibly corresponds to TRBD1 (7 bases). The V gene lost 0 bases and the J gene lost 4 bases, with 17 bases spanning the gap. CDR3 length: 16 residues. Germline loops: CDR1 SGDLS, CDR2 YYNGEE.

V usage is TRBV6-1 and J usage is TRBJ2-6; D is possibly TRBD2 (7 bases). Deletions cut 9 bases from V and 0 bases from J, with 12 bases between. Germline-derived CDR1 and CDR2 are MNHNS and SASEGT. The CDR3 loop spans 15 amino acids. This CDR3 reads CASMRGLSGANVLTF. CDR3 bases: TGTGCCAGTATGCGGGGGCTCTCTGGGGCCAACGTCCTGACTTTC.

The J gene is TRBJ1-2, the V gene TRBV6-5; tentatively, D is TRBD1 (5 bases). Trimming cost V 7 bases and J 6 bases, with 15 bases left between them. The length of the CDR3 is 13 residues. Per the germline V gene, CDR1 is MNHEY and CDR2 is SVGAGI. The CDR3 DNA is TGTGCCAGCACCCAAGCACAGGCGGATGGCTACACCTTC. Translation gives CASTQAQADGYTF.

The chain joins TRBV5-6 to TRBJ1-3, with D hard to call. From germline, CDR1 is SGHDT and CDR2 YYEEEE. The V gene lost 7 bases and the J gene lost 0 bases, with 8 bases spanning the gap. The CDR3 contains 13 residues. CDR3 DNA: TGTGCCAGCGGGGTCGGCTCTGGAAACACCATATATTTT. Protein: CASGVGSGNTIYF.

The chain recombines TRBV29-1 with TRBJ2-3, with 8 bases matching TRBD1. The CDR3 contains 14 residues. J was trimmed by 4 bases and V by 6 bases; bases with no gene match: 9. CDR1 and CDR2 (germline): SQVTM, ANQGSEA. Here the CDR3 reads CSVAQGAPADTQYF. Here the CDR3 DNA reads TGCAGCGTAGCTCAGGGGGCGCCGGCAGATACGCAGTATTTT.

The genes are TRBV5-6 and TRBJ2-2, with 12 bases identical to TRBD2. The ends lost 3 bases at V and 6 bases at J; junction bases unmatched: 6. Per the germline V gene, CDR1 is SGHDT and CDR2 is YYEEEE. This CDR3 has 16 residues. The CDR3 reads CASSSASGRASGELFF. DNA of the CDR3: TGTGCCAGCAGCTCGGCTAGCGGGAGGGCCTCCGGGGAGCTGTTTTTT.

The CDR3 DNA is TGCGCCAGCAGTTTTACAGGGGGGGATCAAGAGACCCAGTACTTC. The encoded protein is CASSFTGGDQETQYF. The rearrangement uses TRBV5-1 and TRBJ2-5, with a possible D match to TRBD1 (8 bases). Between the trimmed V and J ends, which lost 5 bases and 2 bases, there was a span of 16 bases. Germline CDR1 and CDR2: SGHRS and YFSETQ. The CDR3 runs to 15 residues.

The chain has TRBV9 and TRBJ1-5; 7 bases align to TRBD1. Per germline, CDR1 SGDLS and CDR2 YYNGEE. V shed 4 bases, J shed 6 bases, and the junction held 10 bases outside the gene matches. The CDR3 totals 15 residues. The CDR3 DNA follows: TGTGCCAGCAGCCAGGGGGGGCAGGGGATTCAGCCCCAGCATTTT. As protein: CASSQGGQGIQPQHF.

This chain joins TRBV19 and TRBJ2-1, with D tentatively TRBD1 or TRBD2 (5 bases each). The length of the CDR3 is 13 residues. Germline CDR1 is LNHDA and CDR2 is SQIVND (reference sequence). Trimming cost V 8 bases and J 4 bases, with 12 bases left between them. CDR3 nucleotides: TGTGCCAGTGGGGACGGGGTATACAATGAGCAGTTCTTC. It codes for CASGDGVYNEQFF.

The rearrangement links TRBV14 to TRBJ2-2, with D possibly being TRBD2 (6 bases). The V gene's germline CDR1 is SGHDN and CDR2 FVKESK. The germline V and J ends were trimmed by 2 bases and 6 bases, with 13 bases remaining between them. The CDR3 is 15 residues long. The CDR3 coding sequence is TGTGCCAGCAGCCAAAACGGGGGAAGTGCCGGGGAGCTGTTTTTT. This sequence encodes CASSQNGGSAGELFF.

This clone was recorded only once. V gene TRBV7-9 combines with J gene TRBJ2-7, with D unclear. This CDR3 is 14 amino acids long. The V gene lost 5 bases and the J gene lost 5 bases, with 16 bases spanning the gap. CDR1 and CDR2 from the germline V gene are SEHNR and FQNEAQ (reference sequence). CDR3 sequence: CASSQYFLLDEQYF. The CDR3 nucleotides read TGTGCCAGCAGCCAATACTTCCTCCTAGACGAGCAGTACTTC.

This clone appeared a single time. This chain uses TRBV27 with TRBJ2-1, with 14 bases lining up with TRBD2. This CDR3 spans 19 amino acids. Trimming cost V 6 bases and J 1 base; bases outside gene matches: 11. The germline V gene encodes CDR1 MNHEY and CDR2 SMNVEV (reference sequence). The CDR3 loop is CASSGTSGRSFGSYNEQFF. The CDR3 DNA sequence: TGTGCCAGCAGCGGGACTAGCGGGAGATCGTTCGGGTCCTACAATGAGCAGTTCTTC.

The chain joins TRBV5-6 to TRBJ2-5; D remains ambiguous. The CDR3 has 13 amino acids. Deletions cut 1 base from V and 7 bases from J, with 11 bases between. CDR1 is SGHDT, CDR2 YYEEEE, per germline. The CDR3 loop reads CASSLLGEGTQYF. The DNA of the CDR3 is TGTGCCAGCAGCTTGCTAGGCGAAGGGACCCAGTACTTC.

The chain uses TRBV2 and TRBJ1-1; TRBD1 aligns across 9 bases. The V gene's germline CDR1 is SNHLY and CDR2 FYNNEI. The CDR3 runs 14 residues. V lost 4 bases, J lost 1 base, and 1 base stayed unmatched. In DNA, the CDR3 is TGTGCCAGCAGTGTACAGGGGGCGAACACTGAAGCTTTCTTT. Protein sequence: CASSVQGANTEAFF.

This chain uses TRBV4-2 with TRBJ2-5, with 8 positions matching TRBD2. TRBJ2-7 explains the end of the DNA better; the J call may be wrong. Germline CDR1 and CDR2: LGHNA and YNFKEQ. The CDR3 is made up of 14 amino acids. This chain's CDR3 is CASSPAGVLYEQYF. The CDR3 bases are TGTGCCAGCAGCCCAGCGGGGGTCCTTTACGAGCAGTACTTC.

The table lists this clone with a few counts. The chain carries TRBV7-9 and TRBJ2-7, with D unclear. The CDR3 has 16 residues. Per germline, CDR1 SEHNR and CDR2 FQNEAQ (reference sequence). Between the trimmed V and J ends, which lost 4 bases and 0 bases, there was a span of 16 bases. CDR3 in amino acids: CASSSLSSQSSYEQYF. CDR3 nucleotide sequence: TGTGCCAGCAGCTCTTTAAGTTCACAGAGCTCCTACGAGCAGTACTTC. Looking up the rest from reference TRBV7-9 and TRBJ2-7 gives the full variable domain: DTGVSQNPRHKITKRGQNVTFRCDPISEHNRLYWYRQTLGQGPEFLTYFQNEAQLEKSRLLSDRFSAERPKGSFSTLEIQRTEQGDSAMYLCASSSLSSQSSYEQYFGPGTRLTVT.

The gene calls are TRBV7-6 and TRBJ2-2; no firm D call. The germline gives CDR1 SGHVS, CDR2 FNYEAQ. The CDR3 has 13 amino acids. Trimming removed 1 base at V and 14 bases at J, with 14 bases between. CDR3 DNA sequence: TGTGCCAGCAGCTTAGAAAAACTTTCCGGCCTGTTTTTT. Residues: CASSLEKLSGLFF.

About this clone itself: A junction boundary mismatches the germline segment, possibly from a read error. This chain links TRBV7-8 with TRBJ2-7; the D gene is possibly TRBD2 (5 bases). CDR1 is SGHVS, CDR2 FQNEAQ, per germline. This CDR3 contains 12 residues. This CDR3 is CASSPAGEGDDF. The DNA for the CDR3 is TGTGCCAGCAGCCCCGCCGGAGAGGGAGACGACTTC.

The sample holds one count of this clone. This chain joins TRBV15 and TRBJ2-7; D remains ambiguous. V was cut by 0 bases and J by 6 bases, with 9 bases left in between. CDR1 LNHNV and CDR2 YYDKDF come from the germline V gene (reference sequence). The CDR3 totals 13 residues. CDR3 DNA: TGTGCCACCAGCAGAGATCTCAGGACCGAGCAGTACTTC. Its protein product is CATSRDLRTEQYF. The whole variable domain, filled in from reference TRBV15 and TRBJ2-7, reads DAMVIQNPRYQVTQFGKPVTLSCSQTLNHNVMYWYQQKSSQAPKLLFHYYDKDFNNEADTPDNFQSRRPNTSFCFLDIRSPGLGDTAMYLCATSRDLRTEQYFGPGTRLTVT.

CDR3 nucleotides: TGTGCCAGCAGCGCCGGAATGAACACTGAAGCTTTCTTT. Residues: CASSAGMNTEAFF. The chain uses TRBV5-4 and TRBJ1-1, with D unresolved. V was clipped by 4 bases and J by 0 bases, with 7 bases between them. CDR1 and CDR2 (germline): SGHNT, YYREEE (reference sequence). This CDR3 is 13 amino acids long.

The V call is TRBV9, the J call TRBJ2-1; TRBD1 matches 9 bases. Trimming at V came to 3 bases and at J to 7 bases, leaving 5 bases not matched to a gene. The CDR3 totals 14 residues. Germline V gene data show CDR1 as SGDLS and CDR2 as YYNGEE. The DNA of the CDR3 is TGTGCCAGCAGCGAGGGGACAGGGCTGAATGAGCAGTTCTTC. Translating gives CASSEGTGLNEQFF.